These 25 T cell receptor beta chains came from one sample sequenced in a study of cytomegalovirus exposure and HLA in healthy donors. A multiplex PCR was run with 60 Vbeta primers and 13 Jbeta primers. Generated by immunoSEQ multiplex PCR, the TCRdb table keeps only in-frame clones and is missing some. This sample has around 63,000 clones, with more than 80% found just once. Sequenced material: PBMCs. These receptors were obtained from a woman aged 30 to 39 in good health and CMV-seronegative.

The chain joins TRBV18 to TRBJ1-1, with 8 bases fitting TRBD1. This CDR3 is 15 amino acids long. Germline CDR1 KGHSH, CDR2 LQKENI. V was pared by 6 bases and J by 1 base, with 7 bases of the junction left unmatched. This CDR3 reads CASSPSGTGNTEAFF. The CDR3 DNA is TGTGCCAGCTCCCCTTCGGGGACAGGGAACACTGAAGCTTTCTTT. The whole variable domain, filled in from reference TRBV18 and TRBJ1-1, reads NAGVMQNPRHLVRRRGQEARLRCSPMKGHSHVYWYRQLPEEGLKFMVYLQKENIIDESGMPKERFSAEFPKEGPSILRIQQVVRGDSAAYFCASSPSGTGNTEAFFGQGTRLTVV.

This clone was counted once. This sequence joins TRBV4-2 and TRBJ1-5, with D perhaps TRBD1 (5 bases). The CDR3 is 17 amino acids. The V gene lost 1 base and the J gene lost 1 base, with 14 bases spanning the gap. Germline V gene data show CDR1 as LGHNA and CDR2 as YNFKEQ. In DNA, the CDR3 is TGTGCCAGCAGCCAAGCTGGAGGGGCGAGGAGCAATCAGCCCCAGCATTTT. Protein: CASSQAGGARSNQPQHF.

V gene TRBV5-6 combines with J gene TRBJ1-5; TRBD1 is a possible D gene (6 bases). The CDR3 consists of 15 residues. Germline lookup yields CDR1 SGHDT and CDR2 YYEEEE. Trimming left V 0 bases short and J 1 base short, with 8 bases between. CDR3 DNA: TGTGCCAGCAGCTTGGACAGGGCGAGCAATCAGCCCCAGCATTTT. This encodes CASSLDRASNQPQHF.

The chain recombines TRBV29-1 with TRBJ2-7, with 7 bases lining up with TRBD1. The CDR3 is made up of 13 amino acids. Germline V gene data show CDR1 as SQVTM and CDR2 as ANQGSEA. V gave up 7 bases and J gave up 6 bases; unmatched junction bases: 12. The CDR3 here is CSALQGISREQYF. CDR3 sequence (DNA): TGCAGCGCTTTACAGGGGATATCTCGCGAGCAGTACTTC.

The chain couples TRBV6-5 to TRBJ1-1; no clear D gene. V lost 2 bases, J lost 11 bases, and 12 bases lay in between. The CDR3 totals 12 residues. CDR1 is MNHEY and CDR2 is SVGAGI in the germline V gene. CDR3 amino acids: CASSYPRERAFF. The DNA of the CDR3 is TGTGCCAGCAGTTACCCACGAGAGCGGGCTTTCTTT.

The chain links TRBV15 to TRBJ1-4; no clear D gene. The CDR3 is 14 residues long. V lost 0 bases to trimming and J lost 7 bases, with 9 bases between them. Germline values: CDR1 LNHNV, CDR2 YYDKDF (reference sequence). CDR3: CATSRDLSSEKLFF. CDR3 sequence (DNA): TGTGCCACCAGCAGAGATCTATCTAGTGAAAAACTGTTTTTT.

The CDR3 region is CASSVAGSGTYNEQFF. CDR3 bases: TGTGCCAGCAGCGTAGCAGGAAGCGGGACCTACAATGAGCAGTTCTTC. The V gene is TRBV9, the J gene TRBJ2-1, with 7 bases identical to TRBD2. This CDR3 is built from 16 residues. From germline, CDR1 is SGDLS and CDR2 YYNGEE. With 0 bases clipped from V and 2 bases from J, the junction kept 5 bases outside the gene matches.

This chain uses TRBV4-2 with TRBJ1-4; tentative D call: TRBD1 (5 bases). V shed 4 bases and J shed 6 bases, with 18 bases lying between them. CDR3 size: 16 residues. In germline, CDR1 is LGHNA, CDR2 YNFKEQ. The CDR3 nucleotides read TGTGCCAGCAGCCTCCAGGGTAAGGGGTATGATGAAAAACTGTTTTTT. Translating it yields CASSLQGKGYDEKLFF.

This chain uses TRBV5-1 with TRBJ1-2; 12 bases are shared with TRBD1. The CDR3 has 15 residues. Germline-derived CDR1 and CDR2 are SGHRS and YFSETQ. With V trimmed by 4 bases and J by 6 bases, 7 bases remained unmatched. For the CDR3, the DNA is TGCGCCAGCAGCGGACCGGGACAGGGGGCAGATGGCTACACCTTC. Translating gives CASSGPGQGADGYTF.

V and J are TRBV4-3 and TRBJ2-1; D may be TRBD2 (7 bases). V was pared by 1 base and J by 6 bases, with 22 bases between. The CDR3 is 18 amino acids. In germline, CDR1 is LGHNA, CDR2 YSLEER. CDR3 bases: TGCGCCAGCAGCCAAGCACCCCTGGCCGGGGGGCGACCCAATGAGCAGTTCTTC. Translation gives CASSQAPLAGGRPNEQFF.

The chain has TRBV19 and TRBJ1-1; possibly TRBD1 for D (5 bases). Trimming removed 2 bases from V and 2 bases from J, with 9 bases in between. Germline V CDR1 and CDR2: LNHDA, SQIVND (reference sequence). The CDR3 contains 14 residues. The CDR3 sequence: CASSITGANTEAFF. For the CDR3, the DNA is TGTGCCAGTAGTATAACAGGAGCTAACACTGAAGCTTTCTTT.

The CDR3 sequence: CASSETSGGTDTQYF. In nucleotides, the CDR3 is TGTGCCAGCAGTGAGACTAGCGGGGGCACAGATACGCAGTATTTT. This chain links TRBV6-4 with TRBJ2-3; 11 positions agree with TRBD2. CDR1 MRHNA and CDR2 SNTAGT come from the germline V gene. The CDR3 runs 15 residues. J gave up 1 base and V 3 bases, and 0 bases lay outside the gene matches.

The chain carries TRBV6-5 and TRBJ2-1; 9 nucleotides align to TRBD2. Trimming took 8 bases from V and 4 from J; bases not matched to a gene: 3. Per germline, CDR1 MNHEY and CDR2 SVGAGI. This CDR3 region has 13 residues. The CDR3 sequence is CASLSGGYNEQFF. In nucleotides, the CDR3 is TGTGCCAGCCTAAGCGGGGGGTACAATGAGCAGTTCTTC.

The gene calls are TRBV7-2 and TRBJ1-5; D gene unclear. Trimming removed 1 base at V and 4 bases at J, with 8 bases between. CDR1 is SGHTA and CDR2 is FQGNSA in the germline V gene. The length of the CDR3 is 14 residues. The CDR3 sequence is CASSLERGNQPQHF. The CDR3 nucleotides are TGTGCCAGCAGCTTAGAGCGGGGTAATCAGCCCCAGCATTTT. The whole variable domain, remainder taken from reference TRBV7-2 and TRBJ1-5, is GAGVSQSPSNKVTEKGKDVELRCDPISGHTALYWYRQSLGQGLEFLIYFQGNSAPDKSGLPSDRFSAERTGGSVSTLTIQRTQQEDSAVYLCASSLERGNQPQHFGDGTRLSIL.

The V gene is TRBV30, the J gene TRBJ1-2, with 9 bases that match TRBD1. The germline gives CDR1 GTSNPN, CDR2 SVGIG (reference sequence). The V gene end was trimmed by 4 bases and the J gene end by 6 bases; junction bases not matched to a gene: 12. This CDR3 comprises 15 residues. The CDR3 loop is CAWIGTGRKGDGYTF. The CDR3 coding sequence is TGTGCCTGGATTGGGACAGGGCGGAAGGGGGATGGCTACACCTTC.

The chain couples TRBV4-3 to TRBJ2-2; D is perhaps TRBD1 (5 bases). The germline CDR1 and CDR2 sequences are LGHNA and YSLEER. With 4 bases removed from V and 6 bases from J, the gap between germline ends came to 18 bases. This CDR3 region has 16 residues. The DNA for the CDR3 is TGCGCCAGCAGCCCTGCGGAGACAGTGGGCCCCGGGGAGCTGTTTTTT. Amino acids: CASSPAETVGPGELFF.

This clone was detected once. The V and J genes are TRBV27 and TRBJ2-7; D gene ambiguous. The CDR3 covers 14 residues. Germline V CDR1 and CDR2: MNHEY, SMNVEV (reference sequence). V lost 5 bases to trimming and J lost 0 bases, with 11 bases between them. The CDR3 region is CASSRHGSSYEQYF. The CDR3 nucleotides are TGTGCCAGCAGTCGCCATGGTAGCTCCTACGAGCAGTACTTC.

This clone appeared a single time. V is TRBV4-3 and J is TRBJ2-5; 11 positions match TRBD2. The DNA end is a closer match to TRBJ2-7, so the J assignment may be wrong. Germline CDR1 reads LGHNA; CDR2 reads YSLEER. The CDR3 contains 19 residues. The CDR3 loop is CASSQDYGLAGGIPYEQYF. The CDR3 DNA sequence: TGCGCCAGCAGCCAAGATTACGGGCTAGCGGGGGGAATCCCCTACGAGCAGTACTTC.

This clone was observed a handful of times. This chain uses TRBV19 with TRBJ1-5, with 9 bases identical to TRBD1. CDR3 length equals 16 residues. Germline V CDR1 and CDR2: LNHDA, SQIVND (reference sequence). V lost 4 bases and J lost 6; bases outside the gene matches: 10. The CDR3 loop is CASSTGQGFSGQPQHF. The DNA of the CDR3 is TGTGCCAGTAGTACGGGACAGGGATTCTCGGGTCAGCCCCAGCATTTT.

The chain carries TRBV6-5 and TRBJ2-7; 16 nucleotides line up with TRBD2. This CDR3 is 16 amino acids long. The ends lost 2 bases at V and 4 bases at J; junction bases unmatched: 2. In germline, CDR1 is MNHEY, CDR2 SVGAGI. Here the CDR3 reads CASSYGTSGGAYEQYF. In DNA form, the CDR3 reads TGTGCCAGCAGTTACGGGACTAGCGGGGGGGCTTACGAGCAGTACTTC.

The J gene is TRBJ1-3, the V gene TRBV7-2; TRBD1 is a possible D gene (5 bases). V was pared by 1 base and J by 0 bases, with 13 bases between. CDR3 length: 17 residues. Germline assignment: CDR1 SGHTA and CDR2 FQGNSA. CDR3 residues: CASSLVWGPLSGNTIYF. In nucleotides, the CDR3 is TGTGCCAGCAGCTTAGTATGGGGCCCACTCTCTGGAAACACCATATATTTT.

V and J are TRBV10-3 and TRBJ2-7; TRBD2 matches at 8 bases. CDR3 length equals 14 residues. Looked up from germline, CDR1 is ENHRY and CDR2 is SYGVKD. V shed 6 bases and J 4 bases; nucleotides not matched to a gene: 8. The CDR3 region is CAISLAGSLYEQYF. The DNA of the CDR3 is TGTGCCATCAGCCTAGCGGGCTCCCTTTACGAGCAGTACTTC.

The rearrangement joins TRBV10-2 to TRBJ2-1; weak D call: TRBD2 (7 bases). The CDR3 has 15 amino acids. Germline CDR1 reads WSHSY; CDR2 reads SAAADI. Deletions cut 3 bases from V and 9 bases from J, with 18 bases between. The DNA for the CDR3 is TGCGCCAGCAGTGACGAAGGTGGGGGAGGGGGTGAGCAGTTCTTC. The encoded protein is CASSDEGGGGGEQFF.

The rearrangement joins TRBV5-4 to TRBJ2-3, with TRBD2 identical over 8 bases. The CDR3 spans 15 residues. V was pared by 4 bases and J by 1 base, with 5 bases of the junction left unmatched. Germline V lookup: CDR1 SGHNT, CDR2 YYREEE (reference sequence). CDR3 nucleotide sequence: TGTGCCAGCAGCCCGGGGGGGGTGCGCACAGATACGCAGTATTTT. Amino acid sequence: CASSPGGVRTDTQYF. Full variable domain (outside the CDR3, taken from reference TRBV5-4 and TRBJ2-3): ETGVTQSPTHLIKTRGQQVTLRCSSQSGHNTVSWYQQALGQGPQFIFQYYREEENGRGNFPPRFSGLQFPNYSSELNVNALELDDSALYLCASSPGGVRTDTQYFGPGTRLTVL.

V usage is TRBV9 and J usage is TRBJ1-2; a weak D match, TRBD1 (5 bases). The CDR3 is 14 amino acids. V lost 3 bases to trimming and J lost 4 bases, with 13 bases between them. CDR1 is SGDLS, CDR2 YYNGEE, per germline. CDR3 DNA sequence: TGTGCCAGCAGCGCCCCCCCAGGGCCCTATGGCTACACCTTC. Protein sequence: CASSAPPGPYGYTF.